These T cell receptor beta chains were read from a single sample in a study of cytomegalovirus exposure and HLA in healthy donors. The protocol was immunoSEQ multiplex PCR, while the TCRdb copy is restricted to in-frame clones and leaves out a portion. Recorded for this sample: 140,000 to 150,000 clones. What was sequenced was PBMCs. The source of these receptors is a woman between 45 and 60 years old in good health and CMV-seronegative. CDR3s include the opening cysteine and the closing phenylalanine or tryptophan. The D gene is left open where the match is weak.

J | D | V | CDR3 | DNA
TRBJ1-5 | NA | TRBV19 | CASSTAGISNQPQHF | TGTGCCAGTTCCACCGCGGGTATCAGCAATCAGCCCCAGCATTTT
TRBJ1-2 | NA | TRBV2 | CASSFSVGLGYTF | TGTGCCAGCAGTTTCTCGGTCGGGTTAGGCTACACCTTC
TRBJ1-5 | NA | TRBV28 | CASSLLGRSNQPQHF | TGTGCCAGCAGTTTACTGGGGAGAAGCAATCAGCCCCAGCATTTT
TRBJ2-7 | TRBD2 | TRBV7-2 | CASSLSGTSGAYEQYF | TGTGCCAGCAGCTTAAGCGGGACTAGCGGTGCCTACGAGCAGTACTTC
TRBJ2-3 | NA | TRBV5-6 | CASSPSRLATDTQYF | TGTGCCAGCAGCCCCTCACGCCTAGCGACAGATACGCAGTATTTT
TRBJ1-2 | TRBD1 | TRBV5-1 | CASSTGTGGYGYTF | TGCGCCAGCAGCACCGGGACAGGGGGTTATGGCTACACCTTC
TRBJ1-4 | NA | TRBV28 | CASSFGGPTAEPTNEKLFF | TGTGCCAGCAGTTTCGGCGGTCCGACGGCAGAACCAACTAATGAAAAACTGTTTTTT
TRBJ1-1 | NA | TRBV7-2 | CASSLRTNTEAFF | TGTGCCAGCAGCTTAAGGACAAACACTGAAGCTTTCTTT
TRBJ2-1 | TRBD2 | TRBV19 | CARPSRTSGYNEQFF | TGTGCCAGGCCTTCCCGGACTAGCGGTTACAATGAGCAGTTCTTC
TRBJ2-7 | TRBD2 | TRBV6-1 | CASSERDSGGYEQYF | TGTGCCAGCAGTGAAAGGGATAGCGGGGGCTACGAGCAGTACTTC
TRBJ1-4 | TRBD1 | TRBV9 | CASSPRDRRSEKLFF | TGTGCCAGCAGCCCGCGGGACAGGAGGAGTGAAAAACTGTTTTTT
TRBJ2-7 | TRBD2 | TRBV18 | CASSQGLAGLAYEQYF | TGTGCCAGCTCACAGGGACTAGCGGGCCTTGCCTACGAGCAGTACTTC
TRBJ2-3 | TRBD2 | TRBV9 | CASSVTSGAHTDTQYF | TGTGCCAGCAGCGTAACTAGCGGGGCTCACACAGATACGCAGTATTTT
TRBJ2-7 | NA | TRBV20-1 | CSLRGGLEQYF | TGCAGCCTGAGGGGGGGGCTCGAGCAGTACTTC
TRBJ2-1 | TRBD2 | TRBV7-3 | CASSLAGALGNEQFF | TGTGCCAGCAGCTTAGCGGGAGCCCTCGGCAATGAGCAGTTCTTC
TRBJ2-5 | TRBD2 | TRBV19 | CASSMGLAGGQETQYF | TGTGCCAGTAGTATGGGACTAGCGGGGGGTCAAGAGACCCAGTACTTC
TRBJ1-6 | NA | TRBV23-1 | CASSRGGPDSPLHF | TGCGCCAGCAGTCGAGGCGGCCCTGATTCACCCCTCCACTTT
TRBJ2-1 | NA | TRBV7-2 | CASSPRVALVREQFF | TGTGCCAGCAGTCCGAGGGTAGCGCTCGTCCGAGAGCAGTTCTTC
TRBJ2-3 | TRBD2 | TRBV28 | CASSFPSGLAGGPTDTQYF | TGTGCCAGCAGTTTCCCAAGCGGACTAGCGGGAGGACCCACAGATACGCAGTATTTT
TRBJ2-6 | TRBD1 | TRBV7-3 | CASSFIWTGRSGANVLTF | TGTGCCAGCAGCTTCATTTGGACAGGCCGCTCTGGGGCCAACGTCCTGACTTTC
TRBJ1-5 | NA | TRBV28 | CASSIRITGQPQHF | TGTGCCAGCAGTATACGGATAACGGGGCAGCCCCAGCATTTT
TRBJ1-2 | TRBD1 | TRBV4-1 | CASSQVGQTNYGYTF | TGCGCCAGCAGCCAAGTGGGACAGACCAACTATGGCTACACCTTC
TRBJ2-5 | TRBD1 | TRBV28 | CASSLYGTGFGETQYF | TGTGCCAGCAGTTTGTACGGGACAGGGTTTGGAGAGACCCAGTACTTC
TRBJ1-1 | NA | TRBV18 | CASSSTESEAFF | TGTGCCAGCTCAAGTACAGAGTCTGAAGCTTTCTTT
TRBJ2-7 | NA | TRBV19 | CASSATGATYEQYF | TGTGCCAGTAGTGCGACAGGCGCTACCTACGAGCAGTACTTC
TRBJ1-2 | NA | TRBV19 | CASSISRANGYTF | TGTGCCAGTAGTATCTCCAGGGCTAATGGCTACACCTTC
TRBJ2-7 | TRBD1 | TRBV6-5 | CASSSASGTGWEQYF | TGTGCCAGCAGTTCCGCCTCCGGGACAGGGTGGGAGCAGTACTTC
TRBJ2-4 | TRBD1 | TRBV28 | CASSGDSGAKNIQYF | TGTGCCAGCAGTGGGGACAGTGGAGCCAAAAACATTCAGTACTTC
TRBJ2-3 | NA | TRBV4-2 | CASLDGGASTDTQYF | TGTGCCAGCCTGGATGGCGGGGCTAGCACAGATACGCAGTATTTT
TRBJ2-7 | TRBD2 | TRBV2 | CASTRRPAGGTYEQYF | TGTGCCAGCACCCGAAGGCCAGCGGGAGGTACTTACGAGCAGTACTTC
TRBJ2-3 | TRBD1 | TRBV2 | CASSEVTGRDTQYF | TGTGCCAGCAGTGAAGTGACAGGGAGAGATACGCAGTATTTT
TRBJ1-2 | NA | TRBV5-1 | CASSSSGTHLGGYTF | TGCGCCAGCAGCTCGTCCGGGACTCACCTGGGGGGCTACACCTTC
TRBJ2-7 | TRBD2 | TRBV6-1 | CASNKRDYEQYF | TGTGCCAGCAATAAGCGGGACTACGAGCAGTACTTC
TRBJ2-3 | TRBD1 | TRBV9 | CASSVTGQTADTQYF | TGTGCCAGCAGCGTGACGGGACAGACAGCAGATACGCAGTATTTT
TRBJ2-1 | NA | TRBV9 | CASSVGGPYNEQFF | TGTGCCAGCAGCGTAGGAGGTCCGTACAATGAGCAGTTCTTC
TRBJ1-5 | NA | TRBV6-5 | CASSRTDSNQPQHF | TGTGCCAGCAGTCGGACAGATAGCAATCAGCCCCAGCATTTT
TRBJ2-6 | TRBD1 | TRBV7-3 | CASSPLGTGAAGANVLTF | TGTGCCAGCAGCCCCCTCGGGACAGGGGCCGCGGGGGCCAACGTCCTGACTTTC
TRBJ2-3 | TRBD1 | TRBV9 | CASSVRGGQSTDTQYF | TGTGCCAGCAGCGTTCGAGGGGGCCAGTCAACAGATACGCAGTATTTT
TRBJ1-1 | TRBD1 | TRBV23-1 | CASSQSRGGQGKNTEAFF | TGCGCCAGCAGTCAATCTCGGGGGGGACAGGGCAAGAACACTGAAGCTTTCTTT
TRBJ1-5 | TRBD1 | TRBV6-1 | CASSGGDSYQPQHF | TGTGCCAGCAGTGGGGGGGACAGCTATCAGCCCCAGCATTTT
TRBJ1-5 | NA | TRBV7-2 | CASSFRAGQPQHF | TGTGCCAGCAGCTTCAGGGCAGGTCAGCCCCAGCATTTT
TRBJ2-7 | TRBD1 | TRBV19 | CASSTIFSRDRDYEQYF | TGTGCCAGTAGTACGATCTTTTCCCGGGACAGGGACTACGAGCAGTACTTC
TRBJ1-6 | NA | TRBV6-1 | CATQEAARNSPLHF | TGTGCCACCCAAGAGGCAGCTCGCAATTCACCCCTCCACTTT
TRBJ1-2 | TRBD1 | TRBV7-2 | CASSHRDRDGYTF | TGTGCCAGCAGCCACCGGGACAGGGATGGCTACACCTTC
TRBJ1-2 | TRBD1 | TRBV10-3 | CAISVDRGSYGYTF | TGTGCCATCAGTGTAGACAGGGGCAGCTATGGCTACACCTTC
TRBJ2-6 | TRBD1 | TRBV4-3 | CASSPRTGGSYSGANVLTF | TGCGCCAGCAGCCCGAGGACAGGGGGCTCATACTCTGGGGCCAACGTCCTGACTTTC
TRBJ1-5 | NA | TRBV5-1 | CASSPTGWSQPQHF | TGCGCCAGCAGCCCAACAGGGTGGAGTCAGCCCCAGCATTTT
TRBJ2-3 | TRBD1 | TRBV7-7 | CASSFGTGTDTQYF | TGTGCTAGCAGCTTCGGGACAGGGACGGATACGCAGTATTTT
TRBJ2-1 | NA | TRBV5-1 | CASSLGVARRDEQFF | TGCGCCAGCAGCCTCGGAGTAGCGAGGCGTGATGAGCAGTTCTTC
TRBJ2-7 | NA | TRBV4-2 | CASSQDRSGLTYEQYF | TGTGCCAGCAGCCAAGATAGGAGCGGATTAACGTACGAGCAGTACTTC
TRBJ2-1 | NA | TRBV9 | CASSVVGTTYNEQFF | TGTGCCAGCAGCGTAGTGGGGACAACGTACAATGAGCAGTTCTTC
TRBJ2-2 | NA | TRBV11-2 | CASSPHSGTSTGELFF | TGTGCCAGCAGCCCCCACTCCGGGACAAGCACCGGGGAGCTGTTTTTT
TRBJ2-1 | NA | TRBV21-1 | CASRVRGSAGGPYNEQFF | TGTGCCAGCAGGGTCAGGGGATCCGCGGGAGGGCCATACAATGAGCAGTTCTTC
TRBJ1-1 | NA | TRBV28 | CASSGVPNTEAFF | TGTGCCAGCAGTGGAGTGCCAAACACTGAAGCTTTCTTT
TRBJ2-2 | TRBD2 | TRBV9 | CASSPRSGGSLNTGELFF | TGTGCCAGCAGCCCCCGGAGCGGGGGGTCCCTAAACACCGGGGAGCTGTTTTTT
TRBJ1-2 | NA | TRBV5-1 | CASSLGGRYNGYTF | TGCGCCAGCAGCTTGGGGGGGAGGTATAATGGCTACACCTTC
TRBJ1-4 | NA | TRBV2 | CASSVGRNEKLFF | TGTGCCAGCAGCGTCGGGAGGAATGAAAAACTGTTTTTT